Shown below are 4 T cell receptor beta chains from a single sample sequenced in a study of CD8 T cells in ankylosing spondylitis. General observations from the study: Blood of patients with ankylosing spondylitis appeared to be characterized by a TCR beta motif of seven or eight highly homologous variants.

Their recognized antigens are unknown. TCRdb independently ran MiXCR on the 5' RACE reads; one entry per CDR3 protein. The table records approximately 550,000 distinct CDR3 sequences, roughly 13% of them present only once. Sequences were obtained from blood, either unsorted or a sorted T cell fraction (not recorded which). These receptors were collected from a male donor with ankylosing spondylitis.

This clonotype was seen more than once but under ten times. The chain joins TRBV15 to TRBJ2-5, with 10 bases identical to TRBD2. The CDR3 length is 14 residues. J lost 7 bases, V lost 0 bases, and 2 bases had no gene match. Germline CDR1 is LNHNV and CDR2 is YYDKDF (reference sequence). The CDR3 loop reads CATSRDIAGGTQYF. For the CDR3, the DNA is TGTGCCACCAGCAGAGATATAGCGGGGGGGACCCAGTACTTC.

The genes are TRBV29-1 and TRBJ2-7; possibly TRBD2 for D (6 bases). The germline V gene encodes CDR1 SQVTM and CDR2 ANQGSEA. V lost 4 bases, J lost 5 bases, and 15 bases lay in between. CDR3 length: 13 amino acids. The CDR3 protein is CSVGPAGPHEQYF. The CDR3 DNA is TGCAGCGTTGGCCCAGCGGGCCCCCACGAGCAGTACTTC.

In its sample, this clonotype was seen many times. The chain has TRBV10-3 and TRBJ2-7; TRBD1 is a possible D gene (6 bases). This CDR3 comprises 12 residues. The germline CDR1 and CDR2 sequences are ENHRY and SYGVKD. V shed 4 bases and J shed 6 bases, with 10 bases lying between them. The CDR3 region is CAISVQGSEQYF. Written as DNA, the CDR3 is TGTGCCATCAGTGTACAGGGTAGCGAGCAGTACTTC.

This clonotype appeared a few times. The genes are TRBV11-3 and TRBJ2-1; 10 positions agree with TRBD2. The length of the CDR3 is 16 residues. Germline V CDR1 and CDR2: SGHNT, YENEEA. V lost 5 bases to trimming and J lost 4 bases; unmatched junction nucleotides: 8. CDR3 sequence: CASSPRGLAAYNEQFF. CDR3 DNA: TGTGCCAGCAGCCCCCGAGGACTAGCGGCTTACAATGAGCAGTTCTTC.